The present entry profiles one T cell receptor (beta chain) with its context. CDR1 MGHRA and CDR2 YSYEKL come from the germline V gene. Trimming took off 0 bases at V and 4 bases at J, with 13 bases between the two ends. The CDR3 consists of 15 residues. This record comes from a study of blood T cell repertoires in COVID-19. Assay: immunoSEQ multiplex PCR; the TCRdb copy retains only in-frame clones and omits some. The sample carries approximately 280,000 clones, over 75% recorded once. The sequence came from a man aged 18 to 29 with active or convalescent COVID-19. V gene TRBV4-1 combines with J gene TRBJ2-7; TRBD2 might be the D (6 bases). The sample consisted of peripheral blood. The DNA of the CDR3 is TGCGCCAGCAGCCAAGAACTAGCAGCCGCTTACGAGCAGTACTTC. This gives the protein CASSQELAAAYEQYF.